This TCR beta chain derives from a study of OX40 agonist ivuxolimab in advanced cancers. About the study: One patient with hepatocellular carcinoma and two with cutaneous melanoma, three in all, had partial responses.

This clone has a single count. Its antigen is currently unknown. General study points: Partial responders receiving 0.1-3.0 mg/kg showed among the lowest clonal expansion.

Trimming removed 5 bases at V and 7 bases at J, with 21 bases between. The germline V gene has CDR1 MNHEY and CDR2 SVGAGI. The CDR3 has 15 amino acids. The method was immunoSEQ multiplex PCR; TCRdb's version includes in-frame clones alone and lacks a portion of them. The data hold tens of thousands of clones, with roughly nine tenths observed a single time. This specimen consisted of CD4+ or CD8+ T cells sorted from blood, obtained in a trial of the OX40 agonist ivuxolimab. This sequence originates from an adult with an advanced solid tumor such as melanoma, head and neck, liver or kidney cancer. The V gene is TRBV6-5, the J gene TRBJ2-7; perhaps TRBD2 as D (6 bases). The CDR3: CASSPVTRTMEEQYF. In nucleotides, the CDR3 is TGTGCCAGCAGTCCGGTGACTAGAACTATGGAAGAGCAGTACTTC.